Listed below are T cell receptor beta chains from one sample, sequenced in a study of blood T cell repertoires in COVID-19. Sequencing was performed with immunoSEQ multiplex PCR; in TCRdb, only in-frame clones are kept and a portion is missing. The table records around 250,000 clones, 88% of them present only once. The specimen sequenced was peripheral blood. The source is a human donor in a cohort sampled during active COVID-19. Each CDR3 is given with its conserved first and last residue. A D gene is named only where the DNA matches it firmly. Where a row states a size, it is once, few, many or the class of an expanded clone; other rows omit it.

CDR3: CASSYRGKDYSNQPQHF
DNA: TGTGCCAGCAGTTACCGAGGGAAGGATTATAGCAATCAGCCCCAGCATTTT
J: TRBJ1-5
V: TRBV6-2/TRBV6-3
size: .
D: .

CDR3: CAWSAGLTYEQYF
DNA: TGTGCCTGGTCCGCAGGGTTGACCTACGAGCAGTACTTC
J: TRBJ2-7
V: TRBV30
size: .
D: .

CDR3: CASSEGATGKETQYF
DNA: TGTGCCAGCAGTGAAGGAGCCACAGGAAAAGAGACCCAGTACTTC
J: TRBJ2-5
V: TRBV6-1
size: .
D: .

CDR3: CASSPPLGDTEAFF
DNA: TGTGCCAGCAGCCCTCCCCTTGGAGACACTGAAGCTTTCTTT
J: TRBJ1-1
V: TRBV7-9
size: .
D: .

CDR3: CASSPVSRTDLYSNQPQHF
DNA: TGTGCCAGCTCACCAGTCTCCCGGACAGACCTCTATAGCAATCAGCCCCAGCATTTT
J: TRBJ1-5
V: TRBV18
size: .
D: .

CDR3: CASSGQGSTEAFF
DNA: TGTGCCAGCAGTGGACAGGGCTCCACTGAAGCTTTCTTT
J: TRBJ1-1
V: TRBV7-9
size: .
D: TRBD1

CDR3: CSVQHGANVLTF
DNA: TGCAGCGTTCAACATGGGGCCAACGTCCTGACTTTC
J: TRBJ2-6
V: TRBV29-1
size: .
D: .

CDR3: CASSFRQGPSPNEQYF
DNA: TGCGCCAGCAGCTTCCGACAGGGGCCATCCCCTAACGAGCAGTACTTC
J: TRBJ2-7
V: TRBV5-1
size: .
D: TRBD1

CDR3: CASSAQNTGELFF
DNA: TGTGCCAGCAGCGCCCAGAACACCGGGGAGCTGTTTTTT
J: TRBJ2-2
V: TRBV9
size: few
D: .

CDR3: CASSGAGNTIYF
DNA: TGTGCCAGCAGCGGAGCTGGAAACACCATATATTTT
J: TRBJ1-3
V: TRBV6-5
size: once
D: .

CDR3: CASSQEMQGVYGYTF
DNA: TGCGCCAGCAGCCAAGAGATGCAGGGGGTCTATGGCTACACCTTC
J: TRBJ1-2
V: TRBV4-3
size: .
D: TRBD1

CDR3: CASSPRTSGAYEQYF
DNA: TGTGCCAGTAGTCCGCGGACTAGCGGCGCCTACGAGCAGTACTTC
J: TRBJ2-7
V: TRBV19
size: .
D: TRBD2

CDR3: CASSQETYREQYF
DNA: TGCGCCAGCAGCCAAGAAACCTATCGGGAGCAGTACTTC
J: TRBJ2-7
V: TRBV4-3
size: .
D: .

CDR3: CASSPDRGAQPQHF
DNA: TGTGCCAGTAGCCCGGACAGGGGTGCCCAGCCCCAGCATTTT
J: TRBJ1-5
V: TRBV19
size: .
D: TRBD1

CDR3: CASRGGLWGNEKLFF
DNA: TGTGCCAGCAGGGGAGGGTTATGGGGTAATGAAAAACTGTTTTTT
J: TRBJ1-4
V: TRBV6-5
size: .
D: .

CDR3: CASSYSKLDTIYF
DNA: TGTGCCAGCAGTTACTCGAAACTAGACACCATATATTTT
J: TRBJ1-3
V: TRBV6-6
size: .
D: .

CDR3: CASSEVSRGADTQYF
DNA: TGTGCCAGCAGTGAAGTATCCCGGGGGGCAGATACGCAGTATTTT
J: TRBJ2-3
V: TRBV6-4
size: .
D: TRBD2

CDR3: CASSLVPNYEQYF
DNA: TGTGCCAGCAGCTTGGTCCCTAATTACGAGCAGTACTTC
J: TRBJ2-7
V: TRBV5-6
size: .
D: .

CDR3: CASTAGLRQPQHF
DNA: TGTGCCAGCACCGCTGGGCTCCGTCAGCCCCAGCATTTT
J: TRBJ1-5
V: TRBV28
size: .
D: .

CDR3: CASSVGSGDSYEQYF
DNA: TGTGCCAGCAGCGTAGGGTCGGGGGACTCCTACGAGCAGTACTTC
J: TRBJ2-7
V: TRBV9
size: .
D: .

CDR3: CAISEFLRPDPDRANDSPLHF
DNA: TGTGCCATCAGTGAGTTTCTCCGGCCAGACCCTGACAGGGCCAATGATTCACCCCTCCACTTT
J: TRBJ1-6
V: TRBV10-3
size: once
D: TRBD1

CDR3: CAWSPRPQGSFGGYTF
DNA: TGTGCCTGGAGTCCTCGACCCCAGGGGTCATTCGGCGGCTACACCTTC
J: TRBJ1-2
V: TRBV30
size: .
D: .

CDR3: CASSLDQGLNSPLHF
DNA: TGCGCCAGCAGCTTGGACCAGGGGCTTAATTCACCCCTCCACTTT
J: TRBJ1-6
V: TRBV5-1
size: .
D: .

CDR3: CASSSGLAGPYEQYF
DNA: TGTGCCAGCAGCTCAGGACTAGCGGGGCCTTACGAGCAGTACTTC
J: TRBJ2-7
V: TRBV7-2
size: .
D: TRBD2

CDR3: CASSERGVQEYGYTF
DNA: TGTGCCAGCAGCGAGCGGGGGGTGCAGGAATATGGCTACACCTTC
J: TRBJ1-2
V: TRBV9
size: .
D: .

CDR3: CASSPRIPEQGNQPQHF
DNA: TGCGCCAGCAGCCCGCGAATCCCAGAACAGGGAAATCAGCCCCAGCATTTT
J: TRBJ1-5
V: TRBV4-1
size: .
D: .

CDR3: CASSQGTGAIYEQYF
DNA: TGCGCCAGCAGCCAAGGGACAGGGGCAATCTACGAGCAGTACTTC
J: TRBJ2-7
V: TRBV4-1
size: .
D: TRBD1

CDR3: CASSLERGGNSPLHF
DNA: TGTGCCAGCAGCTTAGAAAGAGGGGGCAATTCACCCCTCCACTTT
J: TRBJ1-6
V: TRBV11-2
size: .
D: TRBD1

CDR3: CASSFGQGGGNSPLHF
DNA: TGCGCCAGCAGCTTTGGACAGGGAGGAGGTAATTCACCCCTCCACTTT
J: TRBJ1-6
V: TRBV5-1
size: .
D: TRBD1

CDR3: CASSCRDFNRYEQYF
DNA: TGTGCCAGCAGCTGCCGGGACTTTAATCGCTACGAGCAGTACTTC
J: TRBJ2-7
V: TRBV4-2
size: .
D: .

CDR3: CSVGAGGDYGYTF
DNA: TGCAGCGTTGGGGCAGGGGGCGACTATGGCTACACCTTC
J: TRBJ1-2
V: TRBV29-1
size: .
D: TRBD1

CDR3: CAWSVMREKLFF
DNA: TGTGCCTGGAGTGTTATGCGGGAAAAACTGTTTTTT
J: TRBJ1-4
V: TRBV30
size: .
D: .

CDR3: CASSPHGAGKVQYF
DNA: TGTGCCAGCAGTCCCCATGGGGCAGGGAAGGTGCAGTACTTC
J: TRBJ2-7
V: TRBV6-5
size: .
D: .

CDR3: CASSLVGQGGPGSPQHF
DNA: TGTGCCAGCAGTTTAGTGGGACAGGGGGGGCCCGGGTCGCCCCAGCATTTT
J: TRBJ1-5
V: TRBV28
size: .
D: TRBD1

CDR3: CASSLRTEGDQPQHF
DNA: TGTGCCAGCAGTTTACGTACGGAGGGAGATCAGCCCCAGCATTTT
J: TRBJ1-5
V: TRBV6-6
size: .
D: .

CDR3: CASSLRSTGRSGNTEAFF
DNA: TGCGCCAGCAGCTTGAGGTCGACAGGCCGGTCGGGGAACACTGAAGCTTTCTTT
J: TRBJ1-1
V: TRBV5-1
size: .
D: .

CDR3: CASRGQQGTVGSAFF
DNA: TGTGCCAGTAGGGGCCAGCAGGGGACGGTGGGTTCAGCTTTCTTT
J: TRBJ1-1
V: TRBV19
size: many
D: .

CDR3: CASSPGQGGETQYF
DNA: TGTGCCTCCTCCCCCGGGCAGGGAGGAGAGACCCAGTACTTC
J: TRBJ2-5
V: TRBV7-3
size: .
D: .

CDR3: CASSFEGRGYTF
DNA: TGTGCCAGCAGTTTCGAGGGTCGAGGCTACACCTTC
J: TRBJ1-2
V: TRBV6-2/TRBV6-3
size: few
D: .

CDR3: CASSLGDNEQFF
DNA: TGTGCCAGCAGCTTAGGAGACAATGAGCAGTTCTTC
J: TRBJ2-1
V: TRBV7-3
size: once
D: .

CDR3: CASSHGPGLANTDTQYF
DNA: TGCGCCAGCAGCCACGGGCCGGGACTAGCGAATACAGATACGCAGTATTTT
J: TRBJ2-3
V: TRBV4-3
size: .
D: TRBD2

CDR3: CAFSGQLTSARGYTF
DNA: TGTGCCTTCTCGGGACAGCTAACCTCCGCACGTGGCTACACCTTC
J: TRBJ1-2
V: TRBV30
size: .
D: TRBD1

CDR3: CASGTGTTGELFF
DNA: TGCGCCAGCGGGACAGGGACCACCGGGGAGCTGTTTTTT
J: TRBJ2-2
V: TRBV10-1
size: few
D: TRBD1

CDR3: CASSFTATNEKLFF
DNA: TGTGCCAGCAGTTTTACAGCAACTAATGAAAAACTGTTTTTT
J: TRBJ1-4
V: TRBV6-5
size: .
D: .

CDR3: CASSPVGVAGGLGELFF
DNA: TGCGCCAGCAGCCCCGTGGGAGTAGCGGGGGGCCTAGGGGAGCTGTTTTTT
J: TRBJ2-2
V: TRBV4-1
size: .
D: TRBD2

CDR3: CAISVTQSSTEAFF
DNA: TGTGCCATCAGTGTAACTCAAAGTAGCACTGAAGCTTTCTTT
J: TRBJ1-1
V: TRBV10-3
size: .
D: .

CDR3: CASSFRGAHTQYF
DNA: TGTGCCAGCAGTTTTCGGGGGGCGCATACGCAGTATTTT
J: TRBJ2-3
V: TRBV12-3/TRBV12-4
size: .
D: .

CDR3: CASSRDRGTYEQYF
DNA: TGTGCCAGCAGCAGGGACAGGGGCACCTACGAGCAGTACTTC
J: TRBJ2-7
V: TRBV6-5
size: .
D: TRBD1

CDR3: CASSQDRTGGTDTQYF
DNA: TGCGCCAGCAGCCAAGATCGAACAGGGGGGACAGATACGCAGTATTTT
J: TRBJ2-3
V: TRBV4-1
size: .
D: TRBD1

CDR3: CASSGTGTGGTHIQYF
DNA: TGTGCCAGCAGCGGAACCGGGACAGGGGGCACACACATTCAGTACTTC
J: TRBJ2-4
V: TRBV9
size: .
D: TRBD1

CDR3: CASSLGAQMEKLFF
DNA: TGTGCCAGCAGCTTAGGGGCCCAGATGGAAAAACTGTTTTTT
J: TRBJ1-4
V: TRBV7-2
size: .
D: .

CDR3: CAWSAGTGNSEQYF
DNA: TGTGCCTGGAGCGCCGGGACAGGGAATAGCGAGCAGTACTTC
J: TRBJ2-7
V: TRBV30
size: .
D: TRBD1

CDR3: CASSAEHPAGEKLFF
DNA: TGTGCCAGCAGTGCCGAACACCCGGCGGGGGAAAAACTGTTTTTT
J: TRBJ1-4
V: TRBV2
size: .
D: .

CDR3: CASSFLQGLDTGELFF
DNA: TGTGCCAGCAGCTTTTTACAGGGGTTGGACACCGGGGAGCTGTTTTTT
J: TRBJ2-2
V: TRBV7-6
size: .
D: TRBD1

CDR3: CASSETGEREQYF
DNA: TGTGCCAGCAGCGAAACAGGGGAGCGGGAGCAGTACTTC
J: TRBJ2-7
V: TRBV5-6
size: once
D: TRBD1

CDR3: CASSLASGTGRTDTQYF
DNA: TGTGCCAGCAGCTTAGCGAGTGGGACAGGGAGGACAGATACGCAGTATTTT
J: TRBJ2-3
V: TRBV7-9
size: .
D: TRBD1

CDR3: CASSRQGGPDTQYF
DNA: TGCGCCAGCAGCCGACAGGGCGGACCAGATACGCAGTATTTT
J: TRBJ2-3
V: TRBV4-3
size: .
D: TRBD1

CDR3: CASSARIPGLAGADTQYF
DNA: TGTGCCAGCAGCGCACGGATACCTGGACTAGCGGGAGCAGATACGCAGTATTTT
J: TRBJ2-3
V: TRBV7-2
size: .
D: TRBD2

CDR3: CASSRTGAEQYF
DNA: TGTGCCAGCAGCCGGACAGGGGCCGAGCAGTACTTC
J: TRBJ2-7
V: TRBV6-5
size: .
D: TRBD1